This T cell receptor (beta chain) was obtained from a study of blood T cell repertoires in COVID-19. Study-wide context: COVID-19 samples from acute and convalescent phases originated in the United States, Italy and Spain. Sources were T cells, B-cell-depleted T cells, or PBMCs; the material itself was cDNA or gDNA.

V dropped 3 bases and J dropped 7 bases, with 15 bases sitting between them. Looked up from germline, CDR1 is SNHLY and CDR2 is FYNNEI. This CDR3 contains 15 residues. Original analysis: Reference gene primer amplification gave estimated nucleated cell counts. TCRdb keeps only in-frame clones here, not all; method: immunoSEQ multiplex PCR. The V and J calls and clone size come from that table; D and trimming were worked out from the DNA. The repertoire holds 55,000 to 65,000 clones, with 80% to 95% as singletons. Source material: peripheral blood. The chain carries TRBV2 and TRBJ2-2, with D perhaps matching TRBD2 (6 bases). This TCR was sampled from an elderly woman with active COVID-19. CDR3 loop: CASSEDQARGGELFF. CDR3 bases: TGTGCCAGCAGTGAGGACCAGGCGCGGGGCGGGGAGCTGTTTTTT.